Shown below are 5 T cell receptor beta chains from a single sample sequenced in a study of OX40 agonist ivuxolimab in advanced cancers. The table came from immunoSEQ multiplex PCR; TCRdb's copy has only in-frame clones and leaves some out. The table has 55,000 to 70,000 clones, under 85% seen once. The sample consisted of CD4+ or CD8+ T cells sorted from blood, taken in a trial of the OX40 agonist ivuxolimab. All receptors come from an adult with an advanced solid tumor such as melanoma, head and neck, liver or kidney cancer.

This clone was seen a few times. CDR3 loop: CASSQDWGSDEQFF. In nucleotides, the CDR3 is TGTGCCAGCAGCCAAGATTGGGGTAGCGATGAGCAGTTCTTC. The chain has TRBV14 and TRBJ2-1, with D perhaps matching TRBD2 (5 bases). The germline V gene encodes CDR1 SGHDN and CDR2 FVKESK. V lost 0 bases to trimming and J lost 8 bases, with 11 bases between them. CDR3 size: 14 residues. Variable domain in full (rest from reference TRBV14 and TRBJ2-1): EAGVTQFPSHSVIEKGQTVTLRCDPISGHDNLYWYRRVMGKEIKFLLHFVKESKQDESGMPNNRFLAERTGGTYSTLKVQPAELEDSGVYFCASSQDWGSDEQFFGPGTRLTVL.

The rearrangement uses TRBV27 and TRBJ2-7; the D gene is possibly TRBD2 (6 bases). V lost 2 bases and J lost 0, with 11 bases in between. In germline, CDR1 is MNHEY, CDR2 SMNVEV (reference sequence). The CDR3 spans 15 residues. The DNA for the CDR3 is TGTGCCAGCAGTTTACTCGGGACTGACTCCTACGAGCAGTACTTC. Amino acid sequence: CASSLLGTDSYEQYF.

This clone was observed a few times. The rearrangement joins TRBV19 to TRBJ1-2; 7 bases are a match to TRBD1. The V gene end was trimmed by 6 bases and the J gene end by 4 bases; junction bases not matched to a gene: 8. Germline V gene lookup returns CDR1 LNHDA and CDR2 SQIVND (reference sequence). The CDR3 length is 14 residues. CDR3: CASSPTGLGYGYTF. The CDR3 bases are TGTGCCAGTAGCCCGACAGGGCTCGGCTATGGCTACACCTTC.

CDR3 protein: CASSPGGTGANVLTF. The CDR3 DNA reads TGTGCCAGCAGCCCAGGGGGAACTGGGGCCAACGTCCTGACTTTC. The chain is built from TRBV6-5 and TRBJ2-6, with TRBD1 matching over 7 bases. Germline assignment: CDR1 MNHEY and CDR2 SVGAGI. The CDR3 runs 15 residues. After removal of 6 bases from V and 2 bases from J, the junction contained 4 bases not matched to a gene.

The chain combines TRBV28 with TRBJ1-1, with TRBD1 as a possible D gene (5 bases). The CDR3 spans 14 residues. Trimming took 8 bases from V and 0 from J, leaving 13 bases between them. Germline assignment: CDR1 MDHEN and CDR2 SYDVKM. The CDR3 reads CASGTGYMNTEAFF. For the CDR3, the DNA is TGTGCCAGCGGCACAGGATACATGAACACTGAAGCTTTCTTT.